The T cell receptor beta chain under discussion was sequenced for a study of blood T cell repertoires in COVID-19. TCRdb keeps only in-frame clones here, not all; method: immunoSEQ multiplex PCR. The sample consists of about 180,000 clones, 86% of them appearing once. V was cut by 4 bases and J by 0 bases, with 12 bases left in between. This CDR3 contains 16 residues. CDR1 is KGHDR and CDR2 is SFDVKD in the germline V gene. This TCR came from a man aged 70-80 years with active or convalescent COVID-19. The V gene is TRBV24-1, the J gene TRBJ2-1; a possible D gene is TRBD2 (6 bases). Source material: peripheral blood. The CDR3 region has the DNA TGTGCCACCAGTGACATGGTGGGGGGCTCCTACAATGAGCAGTTCTTC. Its protein product is CATSDMVGGSYNEQFF.